This T cell receptor (beta chain) derives from a study of identical twins. V lost 4 bases and J lost 6; bases outside the gene matches: 4. Per germline, CDR1 DFQATT and CDR2 SNEGSKA (reference sequence). This CDR3 has 12 amino acids. Using its own MiXCR run on the 5' RACE reads, TCRdb lists one record per CDR3 protein. The sample holds 400,000 to 550,000 distinct CDR3 sequences; 20% to 25% are singletons and the top ten take 0.91%. These data were likewise used in another study, on T cells expressing NK-cell markers.

Sequencing input: CD4+ T cells sorted from blood. This chain links TRBV20-1 with TRBJ2-7, with TRBD2 matching 9 bases. This clonotype was obtained from a woman under 30 in good health. The CDR3 region is CSAISGSFEQYF. For the CDR3, the DNA is TGCAGTGCTATTAGCGGGAGCTTCGAGCAGTACTTC.